The 8 T cell receptor beta chains below come from one sample, sequenced in a study of CD8+CD57+ T cells in acquired aplastic anemia. CDR3 and TCR beta VDJ profiling relied on genomic DNA as the template. TCRdb recomputed calls from the reads with MiXCR, one row per CDR3 protein. The table includes approximately 190,000 distinct CDR3 sequences, 40% to 50% detected once. Whoever was chosen for sequencing had shown CD8+CD57+ cell expansion by flow cytometry. Sequenced input: sorted CD4+, CD8+, or CD8+CD57+ T cells (not recorded which) from PBMCs. The receptors here all came from a human donor with aplastic anemia.

The rearrangement joins TRBV10-3 to TRBJ2-3; no clear D gene. This CDR3 contains 13 residues. V was clipped by 4 bases and J by 13 bases, with 18 bases between them. Germline V gene data show CDR1 as ENHRY and CDR2 as SYGVKD. The CDR3 region is CAISAPLSAVEYF. The CDR3 DNA sequence: TGTGCCATCAGTGCCCCTCTCTCCGCCGTTGAGTATTTT.

The rearrangement uses TRBV7-9 and TRBJ2-5; either TRBD1 or TRBD2 may supply D (5 bases each). V was cut by 6 bases and J by 5 bases, with 10 bases left in between. Germline CDR1 is SEHNR and CDR2 is FQNEAQ (reference sequence). The CDR3 has 12 amino acids. The CDR3 DNA follows: TGTGCCAGCAGGGACTGGGGGGAGACCCAGTACTTC. This gives the protein CASRDWGETQYF.

V gene TRBV9 combines with J gene TRBJ1-6; 9 positions match TRBD1. The CDR3 is 18 amino acids. In germline, CDR1 is SGDLS, CDR2 YYNGEE. J lost 8 bases, V lost 4 bases, and 16 bases had no gene match. CDR3 amino acids: CASSPQWGPGQGDSPLHF. CDR3 nucleotide sequence: TGTGCCAGCAGCCCGCAGTGGGGTCCGGGACAGGGAGATTCACCCCTCCACTTT. Using reference TRBV9 and TRBJ1-6 for the parts outside the CDR3, the full variable domain is DSGVTQTPKHLITATGQRVTLRCSPRSGDLSVYWYQQSLDQGLQFLIQYYNGEERAKGNILERFSAQQFPDLHSELNLSSLELGDSALYFCASSPQWGPGQGDSPLHFGNGTRLTVT.

V usage is TRBV19 and J usage is TRBJ1-5; 9 nucleotides agree with TRBD1. The CDR3 is 14 residues long. Germline trimming cut 9 bases from V and 4 bases from J; bases unmatched to any gene: 7. Looked up from germline, CDR1 is LNHDA and CDR2 is SQIVND (reference sequence). CDR3 sequence: CASSDRGDNQPQHF. The CDR3 coding sequence is TGTGCCAGCTCCGACAGGGGGGATAATCAGCCCCAGCATTTT.

This clonotype has a count of ten or more. Written as DNA, the CDR3 is TGCGCCAGCAGCCAAGAAATTGGAGTGTACACCGGGGAGCTGTTTTTT. As protein: CASSQEIGVYTGELFF. The V call is TRBV4-3, the J call TRBJ2-2, with D unclear. From germline, CDR1 is LGHNA and CDR2 YSLEER. V lost 0 bases and J lost 3, with 11 bases in between. The CDR3 loop spans 16 amino acids.

This clonotype was observed a handful of times. The rearrangement links TRBV19 to TRBJ2-3; 15 positions match TRBD2. The junction had 2 bases not matched to a gene; V was cut back by 8 bases and J by 2 bases. Germline-derived CDR1 and CDR2 are LNHDA and SQIVND (reference sequence). The CDR3 is 15 amino acids. The CDR3 region has the DNA TGTGCCAGTGGGACTAGCGGGGGGACCACAGATACGCAGTATTTT. Residues: CASGTSGGTTDTQYF.

Note on this clonotype: Given a much more abundant clone one base away, this may be a read error. This chain joins TRBV3-1 and TRBJ2-7; tentatively, D is TRBD1 or TRBD2 (5 bases each). CDR3 size: 14 residues. Germline V gene sequence: CDR1 LGHDT, CDR2 YNNKEL (reference sequence). CDR3 sequence (DNA): TGTGCCATCAGCCCCCGGGACCGACTCTACGAGCAGTACTTC. Protein: CAISPRDRLYEQYF.

The V and J genes are TRBV4-1 and TRBJ2-7; 11 bases agree with TRBD2. Germline V gives CDR1 MGHRA, CDR2 YSYEKL. This CDR3 is built from 15 residues. V lost 0 bases and J lost 5; bases outside the gene matches: 3. The CDR3 protein is CASSQERLAGNEQYF. DNA for the CDR3: TGCGCCAGCAGCCAAGAACGACTAGCGGGAAACGAGCAGTACTTC.